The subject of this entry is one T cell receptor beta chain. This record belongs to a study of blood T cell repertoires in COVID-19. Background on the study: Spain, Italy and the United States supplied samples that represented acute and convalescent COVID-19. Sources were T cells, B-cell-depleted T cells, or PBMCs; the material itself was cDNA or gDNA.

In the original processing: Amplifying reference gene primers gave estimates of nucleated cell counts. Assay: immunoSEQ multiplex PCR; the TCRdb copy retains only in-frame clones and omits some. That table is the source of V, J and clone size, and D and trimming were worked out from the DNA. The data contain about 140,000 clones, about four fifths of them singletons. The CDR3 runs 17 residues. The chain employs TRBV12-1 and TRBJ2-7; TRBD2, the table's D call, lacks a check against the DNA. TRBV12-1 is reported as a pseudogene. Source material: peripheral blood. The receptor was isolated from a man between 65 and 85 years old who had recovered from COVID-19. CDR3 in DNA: TGTGCCAGCAGCTTCCACCTAGCGGGAGAGATTTTATACGAGCAGTACTTC. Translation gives CASSFHLAGEILYEQYF.